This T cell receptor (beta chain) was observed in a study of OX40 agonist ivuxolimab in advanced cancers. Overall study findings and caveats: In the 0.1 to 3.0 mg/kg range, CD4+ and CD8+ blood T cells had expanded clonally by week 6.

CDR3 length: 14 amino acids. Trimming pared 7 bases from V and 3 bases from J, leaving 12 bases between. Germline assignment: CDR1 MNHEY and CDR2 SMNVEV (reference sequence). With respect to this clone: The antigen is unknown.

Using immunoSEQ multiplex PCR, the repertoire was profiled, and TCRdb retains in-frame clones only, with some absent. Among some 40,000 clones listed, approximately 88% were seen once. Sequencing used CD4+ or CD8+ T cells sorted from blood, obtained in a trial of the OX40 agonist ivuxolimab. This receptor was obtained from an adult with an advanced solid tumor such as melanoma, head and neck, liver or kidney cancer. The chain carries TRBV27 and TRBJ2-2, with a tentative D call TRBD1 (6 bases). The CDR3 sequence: CASTWGPDTGELFF. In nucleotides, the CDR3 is TGTGCCAGCACGTGGGGGCCAGACACCGGGGAGCTGTTTTTT.